The 31 T cell receptor beta chains in this list originate from one sample, sequenced in a study of graft-versus-host responses after intestinal transplantation. The protocol was immunoSEQ multiplex PCR, while the TCRdb copy is restricted to in-frame clones and leaves out a portion. The sample lists approximately 110,000 clones; over 85% were seen once. Antigens of these TCRs are unknown. This sample comprised unstimulated CD4+ T cells sorted from spleen or lymph node cells, obtained before transplant. The receptors were gathered from a human donor who was the organ donor for an intestinal transplant.

The chain links TRBV30 to TRBJ1-4; D gene uncertain. V lost 0 bases, J lost 11 bases, and 10 bases lay in between. From germline, CDR1 is GTSNPN and CDR2 SVGIG (reference sequence). The CDR3 is made up of 12 amino acids. The CDR3 spells CAWSVRAGKLFF. CDR3 bases: TGTGCCTGGAGTGTCCGAGCTGGGAAACTGTTTTTT.

This chain uses TRBV9 with TRBJ2-1, with TRBD1 identical over 9 bases. Germline trimming cut 2 bases from V and 5 bases from J; bases unmatched to any gene: 5. CDR1 is SGDLS and CDR2 is YYNGEE in the germline V gene. The CDR3 extends over 15 amino acids. CDR3 bases: TGTGCCAGCAGCGTGGGAGGACAGGGGAACAATGAGCAGTTCTTC. Protein product: CASSVGGQGNNEQFF.

The chain carries TRBV7-2 and TRBJ2-5, with D uncertain. Trimming removed 5 bases at V and 0 bases at J, with 4 bases between. Germline V gives CDR1 SGHTA, CDR2 FQGNSA. The CDR3 is 12 amino acids. Here the CDR3 reads CASSPNQETQYF. The DNA of the CDR3 is TGTGCCAGCAGCCCGAACCAAGAGACCCAGTACTTC.

The V call is TRBV9, the J call TRBJ2-2; TRBD2 might be the D (5 bases). The CDR3 consists of 17 residues. CDR1 and CDR2 (germline): SGDLS, YYNGEE. Deletions cut 0 bases from V and 3 bases from J, with 15 bases between. CDR3 nucleotide sequence: TGTGCCAGCAGCGTAGCCCCGGACTCGTGGGACACCGGGGAGCTGTTTTTT. It translates to CASSVAPDSWDTGELFF.

This chain joins TRBV5-6 and TRBJ2-1, with 7 bases lining up with TRBD1. With V trimmed by 0 bases and J by 3 bases, 3 bases remained unmatched. This CDR3 is 15 amino acids long. Germline CDR1 and CDR2: SGHDT and YYEEEE. This CDR3 is CASSLAQGSYNEQFF. The CDR3 DNA sequence: TGTGCCAGCAGCTTGGCACAGGGGAGCTACAATGAGCAGTTCTTC.

The rearrangement links TRBV7-2 to TRBJ2-7; D is ambiguous. Between the trimmed V and J ends, which lost 5 bases and 2 bases, there was a span of 4 bases. CDR1 is SGHTA, CDR2 FQGNSA, per germline. The CDR3 length is 11 residues. DNA of the CDR3: TGTGCCAGCAGCCAAGCCTACGAGCAGTACTTC. It translates to CASSQAYEQYF. The full variable domain, rest sourced from reference TRBV7-2 and TRBJ2-7, is GAGVSQSPSNKVTEKGKDVELRCDPISGHTALYWYRQSLGQGLEFLIYFQGNSAPDKSGLPSDRFSAERTGGSVSTLTIQRTQQEDSAVYLCASSQAYEQYFGPGTRLTVT.

CDR3 region: CASSIASGTGARYGYTF. The CDR3 coding sequence is TGTGCCAGTAGTATAGCCTCCGGGACAGGGGCCCGCTATGGCTACACCTTC. The chain combines TRBV19 with TRBJ1-2; 10 positions agree with TRBD1. Germline V gives CDR1 LNHDA, CDR2 SQIVND (reference sequence). CDR3 length equals 17 residues. After removal of 1 base from V and 4 bases from J, the junction contained 9 bases not matched to a gene.

The chain joins TRBV27 to TRBJ2-6, with D maybe TRBD1 (6 bases). V shed 5 bases and J shed 4 bases, with 12 bases lying between them. Per germline, CDR1 MNHEY and CDR2 SMNVEV (reference sequence). The CDR3 has 15 residues. The CDR3 DNA reads TGTGCCAGCAGTCCAAACAGGGCCGGGGCCAACGTCCTGACTTTC. Its translation: CASSPNRAGANVLTF.

The chain is built from TRBV7-2 and TRBJ1-5; D gene uncertain. This CDR3 has 12 residues. Looked up from germline, CDR1 is SGHTA and CDR2 is FQGNSA. Trimming stripped 1 base from V and 4 bases from J, with 2 bases between. CDR3 nucleotides: TGTGCCAGCAGCTTAGAGAATCAGCCCCAGCATTTT. Its translation: CASSLENQPQHF.

This rearrangement joins TRBV6-4 to TRBJ2-3; D is perhaps TRBD2 (6 bases). CDR1 is MRHNA and CDR2 is SNTAGT in the germline V gene. The ends were cut back, 2 bases at V and 0 bases at J, with 9 bases in the middle. The CDR3 has 15 amino acids. CDR3 amino acids: CASSDGGASTDTQYF. DNA of the CDR3: TGTGCCAGCAGTGACGGCGGGGCCAGCACAGATACGCAGTATTTT.

The rearrangement joins TRBV9 to TRBJ2-7; 10 bases match TRBD1. V was pared by 0 bases and J by 2 bases, with 5 bases of the junction left unmatched. The CDR3 has 16 residues. The germline V gene has CDR1 SGDLS and CDR2 YYNGEE. The CDR3 DNA sequence: TGTGCCAGCAGCGTAGACCCGGGACAGGGGCCCTACGAGCAGTACTTC. This codes for CASSVDPGQGPYEQYF. Full variable domain (remainder filled in from reference TRBV9 and TRBJ2-7): DSGVTQTPKHLITATGQRVTLRCSPRSGDLSVYWYQQSLDQGLQFLIQYYNGEERAKGNILERFSAQQFPDLHSELNLSSLELGDSALYFCASSVDPGQGPYEQYFGPGTRLTVT.

The V call is TRBV5-8, the J call TRBJ2-3; possible D gene TRBD2, 5 bases. Trimming left V 2 bases short and J 9 bases short, with 10 bases between. This CDR3 region has 12 residues. Germline V gene sequence: CDR1 SGHTS, CDR2 YDEGEE. Here the CDR3 reads CASSFRLATQYF. The CDR3 bases are TGTGCCAGCAGCTTTCGGCTAGCCACGCAGTATTTT.

V usage is TRBV2 and J usage is TRBJ2-5; D tentatively reads TRBD1 or TRBD2 (5 bases each). V gave up 6 bases and J gave up 2 bases, with 7 bases separating them. The CDR3 has 12 amino acids. Germline V lookup: CDR1 SNHLY, CDR2 FYNNEI. The chain's CDR3 is CASRGEQETQYF. The CDR3 DNA sequence: TGTGCCAGCAGGGGGGAACAAGAGACCCAGTACTTC.

CDR3 DNA sequence: TGTGCCAGCAGCTTAGGGGTAGGACACTATGGCTACACCTTC. Protein: CASSLGVGHYGYTF. This chain connects TRBV7-9 to TRBJ1-2; D gene uncertain. The CDR3 loop spans 14 amino acids. From germline, CDR1 is SEHNR and CDR2 FQNEAQ (reference sequence). V was trimmed by 1 base and J by 3 bases, leaving 9 bases between them. The complete variable domain, with remaining parts taken from reference TRBV7-9 and TRBJ1-2, reads DTGVSQNPRHKITKRGQNVTFRCDPISEHNRLYWYRQTLGQGPEFLTYFQNEAQLEKSRLLSDRFSAERPKGSFSTLEIQRTEQGDSAMYLCASSLGVGHYGYTFGSGTRLTVV.

The rearrangement links TRBV10-2 to TRBJ2-7, with D tentatively TRBD1 (5 bases). The CDR3 has 13 amino acids. Germline V gene sequence: CDR1 WSHSY, CDR2 SAAADI. V lost 1 base and J lost 6, with 10 bases in between. CDR3 amino acids: CASSELQEGEQYF. CDR3 DNA sequence: TGCGCCAGCAGTGAGTTACAGGAAGGCGAGCAGTACTTC.

The sample holds one count of this clone. The V and J genes are TRBV5-1 and TRBJ1-4; no firm D call. The CDR3 length is 14 residues. Germline V CDR1 and CDR2: SGHRS, YFSETQ. V was cut by 5 bases and J by 7 bases, with 15 bases left in between. CDR3 bases: TGCGCCAGCAGTACCGGAGCCAATCTTGAAAAACTGTTTTTT. Translation gives CASSTGANLEKLFF.

This chain joins TRBV6-6 and TRBJ2-7; unclear D gene. This CDR3 region has 12 residues. Trimming shortened V by 3 bases and J by 6 bases, and 9 bases separated the two germline ends. The germline gives CDR1 MNHNY, CDR2 SVGAGI (reference sequence). The CDR3 nucleotides read TGTGCCAGCAGTTATTTAAGAACCGAGCAGTACTTC. It yields the protein CASSYLRTEQYF.

This chain connects TRBV6-4 to TRBJ2-5, with D possibly being TRBD1 (7 bases). V lost 3 bases to trimming and J lost 1 base, with 12 bases between them. This CDR3 is built from 15 residues. The germline CDR1 and CDR2 sequences are MRHNA and SNTAGT. The CDR3 nucleotides are TGTGCCAGCAGTGAGATCAGGGGGGCCCAAGAGACCCAGTACTTC. This codes for CASSEIRGAQETQYF.

In its sample, this clone was seen once. The J gene is TRBJ1-1, the V gene TRBV6-4, with TRBD1 as a possible D gene (5 bases). The CDR3 is 13 amino acids. The ends were cut back, 4 bases at V and 4 bases at J, with 10 bases in the middle. Germline loops: CDR1 MRHNA, CDR2 SNTAGT. The chain's CDR3 is CASSASGGTEAFF. For the CDR3, the DNA is TGTGCCAGCAGTGCGTCCGGGGGCACTGAAGCTTTCTTT.

The V and J genes are TRBV7-2 and TRBJ2-1; perhaps TRBD2 as D (6 bases). The CDR3 spans 15 residues. CDR1 SGHTA and CDR2 FQGNSA come from the germline V gene. Trimming removed 5 bases at V and 0 bases at J, with 11 bases between. The CDR3 is CASSRSSASYNEQFF. DNA for the CDR3: TGTGCCAGCAGCCGATCTAGCGCCTCCTACAATGAGCAGTTCTTC.

The gene calls are TRBV21-1 and TRBJ1-5. TRBV21-1 is a documented pseudogene. This CDR3 contains 14 residues. The CDR3 is CVSNQGRLNQPQHF. CDR3 nucleotides: TGTGTCAGCAACCAGGGACGGCTCAATCAGCCCCAGCATTTT.

The V and J genes are TRBV5-4 and TRBJ1-2; D is unresolved. The germline gives CDR1 SGHNT, CDR2 YYREEE (reference sequence). This CDR3 comprises 15 residues. The ends were cut back, 3 bases at V and 0 bases at J, with 12 bases in the middle. CDR3 protein: CASSSNKEANYGYTF. CDR3 bases: TGTGCCAGCAGCTCAAACAAGGAGGCTAACTATGGCTACACCTTC.

The chain has TRBV6-5 and TRBJ2-7, with D unresolved. CDR1 is MNHEY and CDR2 is SVGAGI in the germline V gene. The CDR3 is 11 amino acids. Deletions cut 2 bases from V and 7 bases from J, with 6 bases between. The CDR3 here is CASSYKEEQYF. CDR3 coding DNA: TGTGCCAGCAGTTACAAGGAGGAGCAGTACTTC.

V and J are TRBV7-9 and TRBJ2-3; D uncertain. V lost 4 bases and J 9 bases, leaving 14 bases between the germline ends. The V gene's germline CDR1 is SEHNR and CDR2 FQNEAQ (reference sequence). The CDR3 runs 13 residues. DNA of the CDR3: TGTGCCAGCAGCTCGGTCGACTCGGGCACGCAGTATTTT. It yields the protein CASSSVDSGTQYF.

The chain has TRBV7-6 and TRBJ2-7; 8 bases agree with TRBD2. This CDR3 is built from 18 residues. V lost 1 base and J lost 0; bases outside the gene matches: 11. Germline loops: CDR1 SGHVS, CDR2 FNYEAQ. The CDR3 DNA is TGTGCCAGCAGCTTAGGGCGGGGCGCTAGCGGGTTCTCCTACGAGCAGTACTTC. Translating it yields CASSLGRGASGFSYEQYF.

The chain employs TRBV11-2 and TRBJ2-7, with 7 bases that match TRBD2. The CDR3 runs 16 residues. Germline lookup yields CDR1 SGHAT and CDR2 FQNNGV. J lost 2 bases, V lost 2 bases, and 9 bases had no gene match. This CDR3 reads CASSLLSGGSTYEQYF. For the CDR3, the DNA is TGTGCCAGCAGCTTATTATCCGGGGGGAGTACCTACGAGCAGTACTTC. The whole variable domain, remainder taken from reference TRBV11-2 and TRBJ2-7, is EAGVAQSPRYKIIEKRQSVAFWCNPISGHATLYWYQQILGQGPKLLIQFQNNGVVDDSQLPKDRFSAERLKGVDSTLKIQPAKLEDSAVYLCASSLLSGGSTYEQYFGPGTRLTVT.

The chain uses TRBV30 and TRBJ2-7; D possibly corresponds to TRBD2 (7 bases). Trimming left V 5 bases short and J 4 bases short, with 12 bases between. The CDR3 length is 12 residues. The germline V gene encodes CDR1 GTSNPN and CDR2 SVGIG (reference sequence). The chain's CDR3 is CAWGGAEYEQYF. The CDR3, as DNA: TGTGCCTGGGGGGGGGCAGAGTACGAGCAGTACTTC.

This chain links TRBV2 with TRBJ1-3, with D maybe TRBD1 (6 bases). The CDR3 loop spans 12 amino acids. Germline CDR1 is SNHLY and CDR2 is FYNNEI. Trimming took 8 bases from V and 4 from J, leaving 9 bases between them. The CDR3 protein is CASAGEGNTIYF. DNA of the CDR3: TGTGCCAGCGCAGGGGAAGGAAACACCATATATTTT.

The V gene is TRBV6-6, the J gene TRBJ2-2; D perhaps matches TRBD2 (5 bases). The germline CDR1 and CDR2 sequences are MNHNY and SVGAGI (reference sequence). The ends were cut back, 11 bases at V and 3 bases at J, with 13 bases in the middle. This CDR3 is 13 amino acids long. CDR3 in amino acids: CAARRSDTGELFF. The CDR3 nucleotides are TGTGCCGCACGGAGGTCGGACACCGGGGAGCTGTTTTTT.

This clone was seen only once. The chain combines TRBV5-4 with TRBJ1-4, with 7 positions matching TRBD1. CDR1 and CDR2 (germline): SGHNT, YYREEE (reference sequence). The V segment lost 4 bases and the J segment 3 bases; nucleotides outside the gene matches: 3. The CDR3 runs to 14 residues. CDR3 loop: CASSEGQSNEKLFF. The CDR3 DNA reads as TGTGCCAGCAGCGAGGGACAGTCTAATGAAAAACTGTTTTTT.

The chain links TRBV7-9 to TRBJ2-1, with D possibly being TRBD2 (5 bases). The germline V and J ends were trimmed by 6 bases and 2 bases, with 17 bases remaining between them. The CDR3 extends over 16 amino acids. The germline CDR1 and CDR2 sequences are SEHNR and FQNEAQ (reference sequence). The CDR3 sequence: CASRPRGSRTYNEQFF. In DNA, the CDR3 is TGTGCCAGCAGACCTAGAGGGTCTCGGACCTACAATGAGCAGTTCTTC. The full variable domain, rest sourced from reference TRBV7-9 and TRBJ2-1, is DTGVSQNPRHKITKRGQNVTFRCDPISEHNRLYWYRQTLGQGPEFLTYFQNEAQLEKSRLLSDRFSAERPKGSFSTLEIQRTEQGDSAMYLCASRPRGSRTYNEQFFGPGTRLTVL.